This T cell receptor beta chain stems from a study of early T cells in non-severe SARS-CoV-2 infection. In the study overall: Sequencing was performed on bulk RNA from unsorted whole blood, leaving chains unpaired.

Study results and caveats: Database matching using VDJdb favored anti-spike CD8 responses, with private and CD4 specificities left missing.

This clonotype has more than one count but fewer than ten. The antigen is unknown. TCRdb recomputed calls from the 5' RACE reads with MiXCR, one row per CDR3 protein. The sample has tens of thousands of distinct CDR3 sequences, 10% seen once; the top ten hold just over 4.5%. V dropped 7 bases and J dropped 10; count of bases not matched to a gene: 8. This CDR3 comprises 14 residues. The sequenced sample consisted of whole blood. This sequence was found in an adult who was a healthcare worker with PCR-confirmed SARS-CoV-2 infection or an uninfected control (not recorded which). The chain uses TRBV12-3 or TRBV12-4 and TRBJ1-6; the match to TRBD1 covers 9 bases. As DNA, the CDR3 is TGTGCCAGCACCTTGACAGGGGGACGCTCACCCCTCCACTTT. Protein product: CASTLTGGRSPLHF.